This record covers a single T cell receptor (beta chain). Clones were read by immunoSEQ multiplex PCR, and TCRdb kept only the in-frame ones, dropping some. This sample has 68,000 or so clones, with around 90% found just once. The sample originates from a study of OX40 agonist ivuxolimab in advanced cancers. Germline-derived CDR1 and CDR2 are SGHRS and YFSETQ. The V and J ends lost 0 bases and 1 base respectively, with 4 bases between them. The CDR3 is made up of 13 amino acids. The TCR sequence derives from an adult with an advanced solid tumor such as melanoma, head and neck, liver or kidney cancer. This sequence joins TRBV5-1 and TRBJ1-1; no clear D gene. The sequencing here drew on CD4+ or CD8+ T cells sorted from blood, taken in a trial of the OX40 agonist ivuxolimab. Here the CDR3 DNA reads TGCGCCAGCAGCTTGGATTCGAACACTGAAGCTTTCTTT. Protein: CASSLDSNTEAFF.